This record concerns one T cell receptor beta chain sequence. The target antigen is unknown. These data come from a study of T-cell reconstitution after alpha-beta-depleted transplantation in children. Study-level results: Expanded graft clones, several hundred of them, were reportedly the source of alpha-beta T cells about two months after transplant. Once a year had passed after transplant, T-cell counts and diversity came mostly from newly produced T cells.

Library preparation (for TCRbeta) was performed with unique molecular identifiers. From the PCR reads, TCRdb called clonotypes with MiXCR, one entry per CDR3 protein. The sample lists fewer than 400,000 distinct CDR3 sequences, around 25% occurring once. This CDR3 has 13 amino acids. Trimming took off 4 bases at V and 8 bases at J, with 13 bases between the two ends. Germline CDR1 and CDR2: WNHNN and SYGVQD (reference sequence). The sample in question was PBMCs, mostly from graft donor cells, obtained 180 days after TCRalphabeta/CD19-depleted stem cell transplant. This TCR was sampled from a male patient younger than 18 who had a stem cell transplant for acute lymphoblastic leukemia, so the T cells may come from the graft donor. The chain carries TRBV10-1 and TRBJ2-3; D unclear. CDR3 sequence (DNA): TGCGCCAGCAGTGGGCAGCGAATCGGTACGCAGTATTTT. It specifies CASSGQRIGTQYF.